The clone carrying this T cell receptor beta chain has just a few counts. These data belong to a study of cytomegalovirus exposure and HLA in healthy donors. This PCR relied on a set of 60 Vbeta primers and 13 Jbeta primers. Assay used: immunoSEQ multiplex PCR; TCRdb lists only in-frame clones, some missing. Of approximately 70,000 clones listed, around 72% are singletons. This CDR3 is 14 amino acids long. The V and J ends lost 7 bases and 5 bases, in that order; junction bases with no gene match: 10. Germline V gene lookup returns CDR1 SGHVS and CDR2 FNYEAQ. Input material: PBMCs. This chain joins TRBV7-6 and TRBJ2-5, with 7 bases fitting TRBD2. The source is a woman aged 40 to 49 in good health and CMV-seropositive. In nucleotides, the CDR3 is TGTGCCAGCACCCAAGGGAGGGGAGGGGAGACCCAGTACTTC. It yields the protein CASTQGRGGETQYF.